This T cell receptor beta chain was recorded in a study of molecular identifiers for immune sequencing clone quantification (dated by TCRdb to 2016 to 2019). Context from the whole study: For a replicate experiment, RNA from roughly 21,000 or 96,000 naive CD8 T cells was divided into five aliquots, of which four were sequenced. The study was a methods study using CD8 T cells to benchmark molecular-identifier clustering-based TCR repertoire sequencing (MIDCIRS) and TCR RNA copy counting.

As concerns this clonotype: What this receptor recognizes is not known. No quality values exist for individual bases; no much larger clone is one base distant.

Trimming removed 5 bases from V and 3 bases from J, leaving 14 bases between the germline ends. CDR1 and CDR2, per the germline V gene, are MGHRA and YSYEKL. Inclusive of the bounding cysteine and phenylalanine, the CDR3 is 14 residues long. Of all the DNA, just the CDR3 is kept, 42 bases in frame from base 1. Receptor amplification or capture employed PCR. Sequencing relied on an Illumina HiSeq 4000. Preparation of bulk TCR libraries followed a previously described approach, with the TCR primers listed in Table S5. The Qiagen AllPrep DNA/RNA kit was used to purify total RNA. Before analysis, reads from multiple sequencing runs of one library were combined. Regarding the original processing steps: Reads were retained only if their TCR constant sequence matched exactly, and those retained reads were trimmed to 150 nt and grouped according to their 12-nt molecular barcodes. Reads inside each barcode group were sub-clustered using a 15% Levenshtein threshold, and a quality-weighted consensus sequence was constructed for each RNA molecule. Non-functional sequences were excluded, and lower-count sequences lying one edit away from another sequence were also excluded. On the basis of fitting two negative binomial distributions, barcode sub-clusters with fewer than 20% of the maximum read count were discarded. TCRdb reanalyzed the raw reads on its own, using fastp at Q25 for trimming and MiXCR for clone calling, and kept in-frame beta chains. Every distinct CDR3 protein forms one entry, paired with its most common genes and DNA. These V and J calls originate from TCRdb's pipeline instead of the authors' own analysis. Counted in this sample were 490,000 or so distinct CDR3 sequences; about 20% of them appeared once. The top ten constitute more than 0.8% of the sample.

General conclusions and limits of the study: The naive libraries included spiked-in Jurkat TCR RNA (around nine copies' worth), and this Jurkat TCR RNA is not part of the donor repertoire. Spiked-in Jurkat TCR RNA equivalent to a single cell was reported to be detectable even among 750,000 to 1,000,000 naive CD8 T cells. In CMV-specific effector cells, over 99% of molecules were held by clones above 20 RNA copies, whereas under 1% of molecules were held by such clones in naive cells. Highly expanded clone sizes could be underestimated if identical TCR molecules share a barcode. When barcode sub-clustering was not used, chimeric consensus sequences inflated TCR diversity, with chimeras reaching as high as 47%. About 3 recovered TCR RNA copies per cell were obtained by modeling, versus about 10 by digital PCR, implying a capture efficiency of about 30%.

Libraries of naive CD8 T cells were built from approximately 20,000 to 980,000 sorted cells, with 10%, 30% or 50% of the purified RNA used. Naive CD8 T cells were FACS-sorted as CD8+CD4-CCR7+CD45RA+ on a BD FACSAria II into RLT Plus buffer. To test detection sensitivity, Jurkat RNA equivalent to more than 9 TCR copies was spiked into samples of roughly 18,000-1,000,000 naive CD8 T cells. Enrichment of CD8 T cells was done with RosetteSep CD8+ T Cell Enrichment Cocktail plus Ficoll-Paque, and ACK red cell lysis came afterward. The rearrangement combines TRBV4-1 with TRBJ2-7, with no D gene named confidently. The sequenced sample was naive CD8+ T cells from blood, with Jurkat cell RNA spiked in. This sample's cell subset or site label indicates: FACS-sorted CD8+CD4-CCR7+CD45RA+ naive T cells. The TCR comes from a human donor in good health. Some libraries in this study had Jurkat cell RNA spiked in. The DNA sequence is given as TGCGCCAGCAGCACCCAAAGGTCGGGCTACGAGCAGTACTTC. Its coded protein is CASSTQRSGYEQYF.